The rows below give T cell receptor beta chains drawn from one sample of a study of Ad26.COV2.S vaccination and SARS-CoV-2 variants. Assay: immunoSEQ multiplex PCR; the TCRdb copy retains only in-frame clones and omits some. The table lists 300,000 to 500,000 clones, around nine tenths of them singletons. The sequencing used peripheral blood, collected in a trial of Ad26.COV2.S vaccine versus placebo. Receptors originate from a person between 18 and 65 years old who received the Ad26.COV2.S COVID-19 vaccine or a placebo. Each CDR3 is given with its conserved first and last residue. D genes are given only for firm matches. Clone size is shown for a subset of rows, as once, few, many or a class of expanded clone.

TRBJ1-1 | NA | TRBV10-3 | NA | CAIRDSDEAFF | TGTGCCATCAGAGACAGTGATGAAGCTTTCTTT
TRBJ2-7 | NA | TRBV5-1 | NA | CASSSDLREDPYF | TGCGCCAGCAGCTCTGACTTGCGGGAAGACCCGTACTTC
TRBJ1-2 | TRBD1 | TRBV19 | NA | CASTQEAGGVLNYGYTF | TGTGCCAGTACCCAAGAGGCAGGGGGGGTCCTAAACTATGGCTACACCTTC
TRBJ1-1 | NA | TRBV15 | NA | CATSRVHEDTEAFF | TGTGCCACCAGCAGAGTTCACGAGGACACTGAAGCTTTCTTT
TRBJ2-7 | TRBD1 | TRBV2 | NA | CASNPGTGVGQQYF | TGTGCCAGCAACCCCGGGACAGGGGTAGGTCAGCAGTACTTC
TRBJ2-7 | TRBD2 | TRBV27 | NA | CASSSSPGTSVYEQYF | TGTGCCAGCAGTTCCTCCCCCGGGACTAGCGTCTACGAGCAGTACTTC
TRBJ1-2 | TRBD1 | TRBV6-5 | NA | CASSRTTGLDGYTF | TGTGCCAGCAGCCGAACGACAGGGTTGGATGGCTACACCTTC
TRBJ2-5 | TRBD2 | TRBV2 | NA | CASTGPAGEGETQYF | TGTGCCAGCACCGGGCCAGCGGGGGAGGGGGAGACCCAGTACTTC
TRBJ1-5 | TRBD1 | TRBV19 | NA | CASNFRDRNQPQHF | TGTGCCAGTAATTTCCGGGACAGGAATCAGCCCCAGCATTTT
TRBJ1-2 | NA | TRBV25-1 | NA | CASSGVNYGYTF | TGTGCCAGCAGTGGAGTTAACTATGGCTACACCTTC
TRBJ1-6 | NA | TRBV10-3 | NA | CAISELGDYNSPLHF | TGTGCCATCAGTGAACTGGGCGACTATAATTCACCCCTCCACTTT
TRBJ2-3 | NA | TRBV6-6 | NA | CASGGTDTQYF | TGTGCCAGCGGAGGCACAGATACGCAGTATTTT
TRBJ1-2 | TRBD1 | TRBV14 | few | CASSRHDRAYGYTF | TGTGCCAGCAGCCGGCACGACAGGGCCTATGGCTACACCTTC
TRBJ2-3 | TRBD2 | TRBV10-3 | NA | CAISDPGGPSTDTQYF | TGTGCCATCAGTGACCCGGGGGGGCCGAGCACAGATACGCAGTATTTT
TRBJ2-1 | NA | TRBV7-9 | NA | CASSLIPSAQNEQFF | TGTGCCAGCAGCTTAATCCCTTCCGCCCAAAATGAGCAGTTCTTC
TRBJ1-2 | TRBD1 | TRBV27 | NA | CASSPDRVGGYTF | TGTGCCAGCAGTCCGGACAGGGTGGGGGGCTACACCTTC
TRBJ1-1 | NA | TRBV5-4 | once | CASSLRGGGGTEAFF | TGTGCCAGCAGCCTAAGAGGCGGAGGAGGCACTGAAGCTTTCTTT
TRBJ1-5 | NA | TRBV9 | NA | CASSVGGGIDQPQHF | TGTGCCAGCAGCGTAGGGGGAGGGATCGACCAGCCCCAGCATTTT
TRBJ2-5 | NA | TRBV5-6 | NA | CASSLTARTDQETQYF | TGTGCCAGCAGCTTGACGGCCCGGACGGACCAAGAGACCCAGTACTTC
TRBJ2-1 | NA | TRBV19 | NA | CASSPWGRGEQFF | TGTGCCAGTAGTCCCTGGGGAAGAGGAGAGCAGTTCTTC
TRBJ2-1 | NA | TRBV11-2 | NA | CASSPLIGDTHEQFF | TGTGCCAGCAGCCCCCTAATCGGGGACACCCATGAGCAGTTCTTC
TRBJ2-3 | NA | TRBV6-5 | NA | CASMTGGTDTQYF | TGTGCCAGTATGACAGGCGGAACAGATACGCAGTATTTT
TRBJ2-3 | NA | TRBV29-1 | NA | CSVLRATSTDTQYF | TGCAGCGTTCTCAGGGCCACTAGCACAGATACGCAGTATTTT
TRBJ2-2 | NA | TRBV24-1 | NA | CATSEPLDTGELFF | TGTGCCACCAGTGAGCCTTTGGACACCGGGGAGCTGTTTTTT
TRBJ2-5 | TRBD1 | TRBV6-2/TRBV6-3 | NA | CASSPGQGALYQETQYF | TGTGCCAGCAGCCCTGGACAGGGGGCACTCTACCAAGAGACCCAGTACTTC
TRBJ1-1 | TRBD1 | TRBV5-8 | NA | CASSYDRGGLFYTEAFF | TGTGCCAGCAGCTACGACAGGGGCGGGTTATTTTACACTGAAGCTTTCTTT
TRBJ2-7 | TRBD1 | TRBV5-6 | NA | CASSFHRDRAYEQYF | TGTGCCAGCAGCTTTCACCGAGACAGGGCCTACGAGCAGTACTTC
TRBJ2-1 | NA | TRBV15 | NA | CATSSLLLQGSPYNEQFF | TGTGCCACCAGCAGTCTTCTATTACAGGGTAGCCCCTACAATGAGCAGTTCTTC
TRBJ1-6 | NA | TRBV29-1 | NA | CSFHRDSPLHF | TGCAGCTTCCACAGGGATTCACCCCTCCACTTT
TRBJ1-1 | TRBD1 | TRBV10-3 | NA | CAITGQVGNTEAFF | TGTGCCATCACAGGACAGGTCGGGAACACTGAAGCTTTCTTT
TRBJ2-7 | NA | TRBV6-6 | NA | CASLSLWSNSYEQYF | TGTGCCAGCCTATCTCTCTGGAGCAACTCCTACGAGCAGTACTTC
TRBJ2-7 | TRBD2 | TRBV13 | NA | CASSSRETYEQYF | TGTGCCAGCAGCTCGCGGGAGACCTACGAGCAGTACTTC
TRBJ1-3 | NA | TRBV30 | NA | CAWSVRGADTIYF | TGTGCCTGGAGTGTAAGGGGAGCGGACACCATATATTTT
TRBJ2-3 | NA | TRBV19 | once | CASRRFLGGTDTQYF | TGTGCCAGTAGGAGATTCCTAGGGGGCACAGATACGCAGTATTTT
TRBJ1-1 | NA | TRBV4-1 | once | CASSEEDGMNTEAFF | TGCGCCAGCAGCGAGGAGGACGGAATGAACACTGAAGCTTTCTTT
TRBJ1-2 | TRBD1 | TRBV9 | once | CASTPLGQGYGYTF | TGTGCCAGCACCCCACTCGGACAGGGGTATGGCTACACCTTC
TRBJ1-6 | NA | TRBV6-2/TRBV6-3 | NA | CASSYRTEYSPLHF | TGTGCCAGCAGTTACCGGACAGAATATTCACCCCTCCACTTT
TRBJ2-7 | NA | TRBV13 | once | CASSLGRSFREQYF | TGTGCCAGCAGCTTGGGCAGGTCTTTCCGCGAGCAGTACTTC